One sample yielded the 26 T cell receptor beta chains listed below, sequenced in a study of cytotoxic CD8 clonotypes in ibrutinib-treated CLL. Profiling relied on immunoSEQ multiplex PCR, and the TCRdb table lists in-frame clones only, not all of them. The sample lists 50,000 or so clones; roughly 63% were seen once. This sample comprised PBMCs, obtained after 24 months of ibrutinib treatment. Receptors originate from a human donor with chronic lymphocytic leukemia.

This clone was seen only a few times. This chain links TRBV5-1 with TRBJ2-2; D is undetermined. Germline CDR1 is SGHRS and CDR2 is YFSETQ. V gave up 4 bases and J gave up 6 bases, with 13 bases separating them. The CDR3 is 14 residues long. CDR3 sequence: CASSPGPMPGELFF. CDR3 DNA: TGCGCCAGCAGCCCAGGCCCGATGCCCGGGGAGCTGTTTTTT.

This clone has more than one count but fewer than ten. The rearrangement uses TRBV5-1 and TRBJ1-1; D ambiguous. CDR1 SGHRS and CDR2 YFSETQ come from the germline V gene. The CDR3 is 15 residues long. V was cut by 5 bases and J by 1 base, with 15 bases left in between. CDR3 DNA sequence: TGCGCCAGCAGTCTTGACGGACGGCCGAACACTGAAGCTTTCTTT. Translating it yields CASSLDGRPNTEAFF.

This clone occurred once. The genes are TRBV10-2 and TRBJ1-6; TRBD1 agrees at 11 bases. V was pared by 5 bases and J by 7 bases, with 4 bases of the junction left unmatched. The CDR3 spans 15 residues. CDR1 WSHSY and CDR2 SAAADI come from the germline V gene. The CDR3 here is CASSRDRGANSPLHF. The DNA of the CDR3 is TGCGCCAGCAGTCGGGACAGGGGGGCGAATTCACCCCTCCACTTT.

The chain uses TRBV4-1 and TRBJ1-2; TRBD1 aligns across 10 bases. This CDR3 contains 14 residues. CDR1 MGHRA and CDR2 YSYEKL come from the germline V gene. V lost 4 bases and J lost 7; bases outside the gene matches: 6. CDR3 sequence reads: CASSPRQGALGYTF. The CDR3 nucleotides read TGCGCCAGCAGCCCAAGACAGGGGGCTCTTGGCTACACCTTC.

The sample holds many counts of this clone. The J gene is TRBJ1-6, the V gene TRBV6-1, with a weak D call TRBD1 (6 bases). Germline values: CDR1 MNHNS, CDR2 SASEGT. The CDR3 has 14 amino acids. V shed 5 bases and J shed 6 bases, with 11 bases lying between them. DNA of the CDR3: TGTGCCAGCAGTCTACGGGACATTAATTCACCCCTCCACTTT. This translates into CASSLRDINSPLHF.

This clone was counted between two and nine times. CDR3 sequence: CASAETGSPNYGYTF. The CDR3 DNA reads TGTGCCAGCGCCGAAACAGGGAGCCCTAACTATGGCTACACCTTC. V usage is TRBV19 and J usage is TRBJ1-2, with a tentative D call TRBD1 (6 bases). Trimming removed 9 bases at V and 0 bases at J, with 17 bases between. CDR3 length: 15 residues. The germline V gene encodes CDR1 LNHDA and CDR2 SQIVND (reference sequence). The full variable domain, rest sourced from reference TRBV19 and TRBJ1-2, is DGGITQSPKYLFRKEGQNVTLSCEQNLNHDAMYWYRQDPGQGLRLIYYSQIVNDFQKGDIAEGYSVSREKKESFPLTVTSAQKNPTAFYLCASAETGSPNYGYTFGSGTRLTVV.

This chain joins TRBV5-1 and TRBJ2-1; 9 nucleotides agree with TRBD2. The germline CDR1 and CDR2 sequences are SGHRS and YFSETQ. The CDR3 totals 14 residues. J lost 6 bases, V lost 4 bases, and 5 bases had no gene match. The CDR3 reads CASSPAGGVNEQFF. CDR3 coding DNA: TGCGCCAGCAGCCCAGCGGGGGGCGTCAATGAGCAGTTCTTC. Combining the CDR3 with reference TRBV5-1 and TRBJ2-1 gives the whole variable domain KAGVTQTPRYLIKTRGQQVTLSCSPISGHRSVSWYQQTPGQGLQFLFEYFSETQRNKGNFPGRFSGRQFSNSRSEMNVSTLELGDSALYLCASSPAGGVNEQFFGPGTRLTVL.

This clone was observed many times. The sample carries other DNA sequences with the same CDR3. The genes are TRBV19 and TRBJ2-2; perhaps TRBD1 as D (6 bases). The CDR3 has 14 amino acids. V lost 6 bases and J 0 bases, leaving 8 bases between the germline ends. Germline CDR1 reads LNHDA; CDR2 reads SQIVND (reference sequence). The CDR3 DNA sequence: TGTGCCAGTAGCGGGACACCGAACACCGGGGAGCTGTTTTTT. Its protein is CASSGTPNTGELFF.

CDR3 bases: TGTGCCAGCAGCTTAGTGCCCGGCGACAATCAGCCCCAGCATTTT. Its protein is CASSLVPGDNQPQHF. J is TRBJ1-5 and V is TRBV7-9; D gene ambiguous. This CDR3 comprises 15 residues. Trimming took off 1 base at V and 3 bases at J, with 10 bases between the two ends. Germline V lookup: CDR1 SEHNR, CDR2 FQNEAQ (reference sequence).

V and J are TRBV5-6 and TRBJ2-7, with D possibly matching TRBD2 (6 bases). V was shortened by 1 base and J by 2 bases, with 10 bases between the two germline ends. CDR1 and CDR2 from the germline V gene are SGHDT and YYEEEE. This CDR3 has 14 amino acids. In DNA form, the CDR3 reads TGTGCCAGCAGCTTGTTTGGAGGGACCTACGAGCAGTACTTC. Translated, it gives CASSLFGGTYEQYF. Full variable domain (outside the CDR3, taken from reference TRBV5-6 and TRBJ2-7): DAGVTQSPTHLIKTRGQQVTLRCSPKSGHDTVSWYQQALGQGPQFIFQYYEEEERQRGNFPDRFSGHQFPNYSSELNVNALLLGDSALYLCASSLFGGTYEQYFGPGTRLTVT.

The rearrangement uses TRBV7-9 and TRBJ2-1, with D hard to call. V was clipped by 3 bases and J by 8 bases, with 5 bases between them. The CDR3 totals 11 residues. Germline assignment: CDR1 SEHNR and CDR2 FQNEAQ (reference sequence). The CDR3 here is CASSLSHEQFF. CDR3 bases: TGTGCCAGCAGCTTGTCCCATGAGCAGTTCTTC.

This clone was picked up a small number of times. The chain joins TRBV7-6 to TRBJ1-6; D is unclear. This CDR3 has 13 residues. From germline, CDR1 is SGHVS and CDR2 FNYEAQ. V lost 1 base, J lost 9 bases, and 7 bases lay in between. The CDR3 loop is CASSLGVGSPLHF. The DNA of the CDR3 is TGTGCCAGCAGCTTAGGGGTTGGTTCACCCCTCCACTTT.

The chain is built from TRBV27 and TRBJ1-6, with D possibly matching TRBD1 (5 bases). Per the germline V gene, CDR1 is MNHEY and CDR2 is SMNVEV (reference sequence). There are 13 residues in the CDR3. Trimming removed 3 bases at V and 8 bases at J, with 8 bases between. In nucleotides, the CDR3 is TGTGCCAGCAGTTTCGGGGCAGATTCACCCCTCCACTTT. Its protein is CASSFGADSPLHF.

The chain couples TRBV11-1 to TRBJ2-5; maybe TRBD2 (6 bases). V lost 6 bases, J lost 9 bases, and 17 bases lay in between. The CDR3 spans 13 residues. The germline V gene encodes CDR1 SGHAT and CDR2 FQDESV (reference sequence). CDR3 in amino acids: CASRLAFGGAQYF. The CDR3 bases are TGTGCCAGCAGGCTAGCGTTCGGGGGTGCCCAGTACTTC. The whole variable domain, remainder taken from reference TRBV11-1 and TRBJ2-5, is EAEVAQSPRYKITEKSQAVAFWCDPISGHATLYWYRQILGQGPELLVQFQDESVVDDSQLPKDRFSAERLKGVDSTLKIQPAELGDSAMYLCASRLAFGGAQYFGPGTRLLVL.

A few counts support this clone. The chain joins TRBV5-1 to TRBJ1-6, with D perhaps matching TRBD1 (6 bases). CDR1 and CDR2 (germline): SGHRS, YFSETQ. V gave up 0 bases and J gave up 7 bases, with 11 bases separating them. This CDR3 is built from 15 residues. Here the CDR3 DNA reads TGCGCCAGCAGCTTGGCCAGGGGTGGAAATTCACCCCTCCACTTT. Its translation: CASSLARGGNSPLHF.

DNA for the CDR3: TGCAGCGTTGAGGGTTGGAGCTCCTACGAGCAGTACTTC. This translates into CSVEGWSSYEQYF. The V and J genes are TRBV29-1 and TRBJ2-5; D ambiguous. The J call is doubtful: the DNA matches TRBJ2-7 better. The length of the CDR3 is 13 residues. The germline CDR1 and CDR2 sequences are SQVTM and ANQGSEA.

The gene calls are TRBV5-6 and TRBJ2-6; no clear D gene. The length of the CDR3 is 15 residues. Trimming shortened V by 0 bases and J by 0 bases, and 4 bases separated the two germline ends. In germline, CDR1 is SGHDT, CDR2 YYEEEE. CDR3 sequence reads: CASSLELSGANVLTF. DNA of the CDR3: TGTGCCAGCAGCTTGGAACTCTCTGGGGCCAACGTCCTGACTTTC.

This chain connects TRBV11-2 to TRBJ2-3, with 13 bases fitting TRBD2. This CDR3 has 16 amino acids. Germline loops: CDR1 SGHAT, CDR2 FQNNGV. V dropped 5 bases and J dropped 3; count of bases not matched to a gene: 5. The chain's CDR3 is CASSQPGLAGTDTQYF. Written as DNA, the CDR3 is TGTGCCAGCAGCCAACCGGGACTAGCGGGGACAGATACGCAGTATTTT.

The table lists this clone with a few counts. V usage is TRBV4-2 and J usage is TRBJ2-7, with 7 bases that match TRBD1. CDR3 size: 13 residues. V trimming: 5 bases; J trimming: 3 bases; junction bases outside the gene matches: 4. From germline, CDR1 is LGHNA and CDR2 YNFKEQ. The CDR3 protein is CASSEGTDYEQYF. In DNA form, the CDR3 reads TGTGCCAGCAGCGAGGGGACAGACTACGAGCAGTACTTC.

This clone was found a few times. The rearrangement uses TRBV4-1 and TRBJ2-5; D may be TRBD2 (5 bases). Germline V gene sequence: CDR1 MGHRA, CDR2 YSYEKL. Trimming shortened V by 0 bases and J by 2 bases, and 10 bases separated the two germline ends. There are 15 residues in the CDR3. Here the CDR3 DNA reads TGCGCCAGCAGCCAAGAAGGACTGCCACAAGAGACCCAGTACTTC. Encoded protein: CASSQEGLPQETQYF.

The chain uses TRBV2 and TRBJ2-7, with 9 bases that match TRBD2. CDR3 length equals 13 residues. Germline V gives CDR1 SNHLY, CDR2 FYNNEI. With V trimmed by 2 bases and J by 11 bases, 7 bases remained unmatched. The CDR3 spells CASSERGLAGEYF. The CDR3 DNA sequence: TGTGCCAGCAGTGAACGGGGACTAGCCGGGGAGTACTTC.

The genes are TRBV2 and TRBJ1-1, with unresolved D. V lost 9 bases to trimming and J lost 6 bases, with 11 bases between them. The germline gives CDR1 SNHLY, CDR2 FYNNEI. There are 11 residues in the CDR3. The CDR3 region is CARAGRSEAFF. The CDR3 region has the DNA TGTGCCAGGGCCGGCAGGTCTGAAGCTTTCTTT. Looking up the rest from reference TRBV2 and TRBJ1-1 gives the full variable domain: EPEVTQTPSHQVTQMGQEVILRCVPISNHLYFYWYRQILGQKVEFLVSFYNNEISEKSEIFDDQFSVERPDGSNFTLKIRSTKLEDSAMYFCARAGRSEAFFGQGTRLTVV.

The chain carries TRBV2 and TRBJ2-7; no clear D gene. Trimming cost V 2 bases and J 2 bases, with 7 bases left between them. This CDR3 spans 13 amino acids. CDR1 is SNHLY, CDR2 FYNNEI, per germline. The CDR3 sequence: CASSERVAYEQYF. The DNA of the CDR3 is TGTGCCAGCAGTGAACGCGTAGCCTACGAGCAGTACTTC.

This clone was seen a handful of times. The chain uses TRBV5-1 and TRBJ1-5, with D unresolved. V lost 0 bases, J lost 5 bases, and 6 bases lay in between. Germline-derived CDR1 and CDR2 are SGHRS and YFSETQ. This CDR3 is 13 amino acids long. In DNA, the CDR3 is TGCGCCAGCAGCTTGGGAGCCGATCAGCCCCAGCATTTT. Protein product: CASSLGADQPQHF.

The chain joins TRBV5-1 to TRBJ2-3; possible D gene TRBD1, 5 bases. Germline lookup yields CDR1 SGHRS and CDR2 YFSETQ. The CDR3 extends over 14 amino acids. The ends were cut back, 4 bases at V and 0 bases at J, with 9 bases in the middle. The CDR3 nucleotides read TGCGCCAGCAGCGAAAGACAGAGCACAGATACGCAGTATTTT. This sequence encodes CASSERQSTDTQYF.

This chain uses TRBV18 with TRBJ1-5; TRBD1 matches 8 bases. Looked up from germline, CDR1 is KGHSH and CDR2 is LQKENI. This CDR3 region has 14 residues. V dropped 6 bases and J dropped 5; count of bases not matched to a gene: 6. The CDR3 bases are TGTGCCAGCTCCGCGGACAGGGAGTATCAGCCCCAGCATTTT. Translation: CASSADREYQPQHF.